These T cell receptor beta chains were read from a single sample in a study of control samples from healthy donors and cancer patients. Produced via immunoSEQ multiplex PCR; TCRdb's table is partial and in-frame only. The data contain 160,000 or so clones, roughly 93% of them seen just once; the ten biggest clones take up 2% to 2.5%. Sequencing was performed on blood. The source is a man between 50 and 59 years old in good health. The CDR3 runs from the conserved cysteine through the conserved F or W. D genes are given only for firm matches. Only some rows state a clone size, as once, few, many or a class for expanded clones.

TRBJ2-7,TRBD2,.,TRBV10-1,CASSAGLAGPLSSYEQYF,TGCGCCAGCAGTGCGGGTCTAGCGGGACCCCTGAGCTCCTACGAGCAGTACTTC
TRBJ2-7,.,few,TRBV5-1,CASSLRDGTTYEQYF,TGCGCCAGCAGCTTGAGAGACGGAACTACCTACGAGCAGTACTTC
TRBJ2-6,.,.,TRBV28,CASRPPGAGANVLTF,TGTGCCAGCAGGCCACCGGGGGCTGGGGCCAACGTCCTGACTTTC
TRBJ2-7,TRBD2,once,TRBV13,CASSPPGTSGRKIGNEQYF,TGTGCCAGCAGCCCACCTGGGACTAGCGGGAGGAAAATCGGGAACGAGCAGTACTTC
TRBJ2-5,.,.,TRBV3-1/TRBV3-2,CASSRGTSVETQYF,TGTGCCAGCAGCCGCGGGACGAGTGTCGAGACCCAGTACTTC
TRBJ1-4,.,.,TRBV5-1,CASSLGHIEKLFF,TGCGCCAGCAGCTTGGGACACATTGAAAAACTGTTTTTT
TRBJ2-4,.,.,TRBV10-1,CASSESKSHCF,TGCGCCAGCAGTGAGTCGAAGAGCCATTGCTTC
TRBJ2-5,.,.,TRBV3-1/TRBV3-2,CASSQDSFQETQYF,TGTGCCAGCAGCCAAGATAGTTTCCAAGAGACCCAGTACTTC
TRBJ2-1,.,once,TRBV2,CASSVTGEANEQFF,TGTGCCAGCAGTGTAACAGGGGAGGCCAATGAGCAGTTCTTC
TRBJ1-1,TRBD1,.,TRBV27,CASSFRGAGRNTEAFF,TGTGCCAGCAGTTTCAGGGGGGCGGGAAGGAACACTGAAGCTTTCTTT
TRBJ2-7,TRBD2,.,TRBV14,CASRKAGGPAEQYF,TGTGCCAGCAGAAAAGCGGGAGGGCCAGCCGAGCAGTACTTC
TRBJ1-3,.,.,TRBV10-3,CAISGLLENTIYF,TGTGCCATCAGCGGGCTCCTTGAAAACACCATATATTTT
TRBJ1-6,.,.,TRBV14,CASSHGPSPLHF,TGTGCCAGCAGCCATGGACCCTCACCCCTCCACTTT
TRBJ2-5,.,.,TRBV21-1,CASKLWVQRETQYF,TGTGCCAGCAAATTATGGGTACAGAGGGAGACCCAGTACTTC
TRBJ2-2,.,once,TRBV5-4,CASSLMTDRNTGELFF,TGTGCCAGCAGCTTGATGACGGACCGAAACACCGGGGAGCTGTTTTTT
TRBJ2-5,TRBD2,.,TRBV28,CASSPRGLAGEETQYF,TGTGCCAGCAGTCCCAGGGGACTAGCGGGAGAAGAGACCCAGTACTTC
TRBJ2-6,.,.,TRBV10-1,CASSDAPGVSGANVLTF,TGCGCCAGCAGTGATGCTCCAGGCGTCTCTGGGGCCAACGTCCTGACTTTC
TRBJ1-6,TRBD1,.,TRBV3-1/TRBV3-2,CASSQITGGSYNSPLHF,TGTGCCAGCAGCCAAATAACAGGGGGCAGCTATAATTCACCCCTCCACTTT
TRBJ1-1,TRBD1,.,TRBV15,CATSPRTGDEAFF,TGTGCCACCAGCCCTCGGACAGGGGATGAAGCTTTCTTT
TRBJ1-4,.,.,TRBV15,CATRTQGTGEKLFF,TGTGCCACCAGGACACAGGGTACGGGTGAAAAACTGTTTTTT
TRBJ2-1,.,.,TRBV15,CATSARQVREQFF,TGTGCCACCAGCGCGCGACAGGTCCGGGAGCAGTTCTTC
TRBJ2-1,TRBD2,once,TRBV5-1,CASSQGNSGINEQFF,TGCGCCAGCAGCCAAGGGAATAGCGGGATCAATGAGCAGTTCTTC
TRBJ2-3,TRBD2,.,TRBV7-3,CASSSPGGSTQYF,TGTGCCAGCAGCTCCCCGGGAGGAAGTACGCAGTATTTT
TRBJ1-1,.,.,TRBV6-6,CASSMPENTEAFF,TGTGCCAGCAGCATGCCAGAGAACACTGAAGCTTTCTTT
TRBJ2-5,.,once,TRBV9,CASSGGRTVYQETQYF,TGTGCCAGCAGCGGGGGGCGCACGGTTTACCAAGAGACCCAGTACTTC
TRBJ2-3,.,.,TRBV5-4,CASSPDRLSDTQYF,TGTGCCAGCAGCCCTGACAGGTTATCAGATACGCAGTATTTT
TRBJ2-3,.,.,TRBV7-2,CASSLWSNEGGDTQYF,TGTGCCAGCAGCTTATGGTCTAACGAGGGCGGGGATACGCAGTATTTT
TRBJ2-5,TRBD1,.,TRBV15,CATSRDLYDRGPSETQYF,TGTGCCACCAGCAGAGATCTCTACGACAGGGGGCCCTCAGAGACCCAGTACTTC
TRBJ1-1,TRBD1,once,TRBV15,CATSRGQGDTEAFF,TGTGCCACCAGCAGAGGACAGGGGGACACTGAAGCTTTCTTT
TRBJ2-7,.,.,TRBV10-3,CAIKPAGGSGEQYF,TGTGCCATCAAGCCCGCAGGGGGGTCTGGCGAGCAGTACTTC
TRBJ1-2,TRBD1,once,TRBV18,CASSPPGTATDGYTF,TGTGCCAGCTCACCACCCGGGACAGCTACCGATGGCTACACCTTC
TRBJ2-3,.,.,TRBV10-3,CATSEGVTDTQYF,TGTGCCACCAGCGAGGGGGTCACAGATACGCAGTATTTT
TRBJ2-5,.,.,TRBV11-2,CASSLGLNQETQYF,TGTGCCAGCAGCTTAGGCCTCAACCAAGAGACCCAGTACTTC
TRBJ2-5,.,.,TRBV10-3,CAISPTTSAETQYF,TGTGCCATCAGCCCTACGACTAGTGCGGAGACCCAGTACTTC
TRBJ1-1,.,.,TRBV29-1,CSVGYPGTEAFF,TGCAGCGTTGGGTACCCAGGGACTGAAGCTTTCTTT
TRBJ2-5,.,.,TRBV9,CASSVDVGGRETQYF,TGTGCCAGCAGCGTAGACGTGGGGGGTCGAGAGACCCAGTACTTC
TRBJ2-1,TRBD2,.,TRBV5-1,CASSAGASGRIDEQFF,TGCGCCAGCAGCGCGGGAGCTAGCGGGAGAATCGATGAGCAGTTCTTC
TRBJ2-2,.,.,TRBV18,CASSFTENPGELFF,TGTGCCAGCTCCTTCACAGAGAATCCCGGGGAGCTGTTTTTT
TRBJ2-2,TRBD1,.,TRBV7-8,CASSARQGAGGELFF,TGTGCCAGCAGCGCGAGACAGGGGGCGGGCGGGGAGCTGTTTTTT
TRBJ2-3,.,.,TRBV2,CASSPIYTGATTDTQYF,TGTGCCAGCAGTCCGATTTATACGGGAGCCACGACAGATACGCAGTATTTT
TRBJ2-7,.,.,TRBV5-6,CASSLRSSWEYF,TGTGCCAGCAGCTTGCGAAGCTCCTGGGAGTACTTC
TRBJ1-1,.,.,TRBV18,CASSPPEMWDTEAFF,TGTGCCAGCTCACCACCAGAGATGTGGGACACTGAAGCTTTCTTT
TRBJ1-1,.,.,TRBV11-2,CASSFPGTNTEAFF,TGTGCCAGCAGCTTCCCAGGTACCAACACTGAAGCTTTCTTT
TRBJ2-4,.,.,TRBV19,CASRIVGGAKNIQYF,TGTGCCAGTCGAATCGTTGGCGGAGCCAAAAACATTCAGTACTTC
TRBJ2-7,TRBD1,.,TRBV27,CASSLTTLTGGMRGLYEQYF,TGTGCCAGCAGTCTAACCACACTGACAGGGGGAATGAGGGGCTTGTACGAGCAGTACTTC
TRBJ1-1,.,once,TRBV5-4,CASSLDLVNTEAFF,TGTGCCAGCAGCTTGGATTTGGTAAACACTGAAGCTTTCTTT
TRBJ1-5,.,few,TRBV3-1/TRBV3-2,CASSQKGRHQPQHF,TGTGCCAGCAGCCAAAAGGGTAGGCATCAGCCCCAGCATTTT
TRBJ2-1,TRBD2,once,TRBV10-3,CAIKGGPLSEQFF,TGTGCCATCAAGGGAGGGCCTCTGAGTGAGCAGTTCTTC
TRBJ1-2,TRBD1,.,TRBV10-3,CAINNRGAMGYTF,TGTGCCATCAATAACAGGGGTGCAATGGGCTACACCTTC
TRBJ2-1,.,.,TRBV30,CAWSRGNEQFF,TGTGCCTGGAGCCGTGGGAATGAGCAGTTCTTC
TRBJ1-6,.,once,TRBV27,CASSLRTAGHSPLHF,TGTGCCAGCAGTTTAAGGACGGCCGGCCATTCACCCCTCCACTTT
TRBJ2-1,.,.,TRBV11-3,CASSAGRSYNEQFF,TGTGCCAGCAGCGCCGGGAGATCCTACAATGAGCAGTTCTTC
TRBJ2-5,.,.,TRBV5-1,CASSRTPTGVETQYF,TGCGCCAGCAGCCGTACTCCTACGGGGGTCGAGACCCAGTACTTC